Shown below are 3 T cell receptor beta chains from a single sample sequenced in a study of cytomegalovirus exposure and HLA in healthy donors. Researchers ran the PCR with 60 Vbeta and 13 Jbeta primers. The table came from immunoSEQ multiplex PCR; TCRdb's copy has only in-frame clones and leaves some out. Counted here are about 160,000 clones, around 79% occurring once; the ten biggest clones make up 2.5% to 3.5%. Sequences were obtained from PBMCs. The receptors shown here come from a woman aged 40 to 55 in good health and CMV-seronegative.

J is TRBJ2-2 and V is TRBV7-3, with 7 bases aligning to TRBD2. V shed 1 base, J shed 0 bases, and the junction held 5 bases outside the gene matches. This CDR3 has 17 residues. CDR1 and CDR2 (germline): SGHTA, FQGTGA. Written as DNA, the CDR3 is TGTGCCAGCAGCTTAATGGGCGCGGGGGCGAACACCGGGGAGCTGTTTTTT. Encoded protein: CASSLMGAGANTGELFF.

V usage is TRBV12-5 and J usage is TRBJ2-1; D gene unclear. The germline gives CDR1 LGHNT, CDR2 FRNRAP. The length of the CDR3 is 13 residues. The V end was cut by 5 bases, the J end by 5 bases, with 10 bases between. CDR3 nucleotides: TGTGCTAGTGGTCCCCTCGGTGACAATGAGCAGTTCTTC. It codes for CASGPLGDNEQFF.

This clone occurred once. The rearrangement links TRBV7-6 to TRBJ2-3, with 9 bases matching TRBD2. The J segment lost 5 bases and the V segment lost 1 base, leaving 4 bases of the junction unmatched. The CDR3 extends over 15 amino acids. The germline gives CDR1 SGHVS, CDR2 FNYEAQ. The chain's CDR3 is CASSLEASGEDTQYF. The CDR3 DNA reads TGTGCCAGCAGCTTAGAGGCTAGCGGGGAAGATACGCAGTATTTT.